The entry below describes one T cell receptor beta chain. The sample comes from a study of blood T cell repertoires in COVID-19. At the level of the study: COVID-19 samples, acute and convalescent, were from the United States, Italy and Spain. Sources were T cells, B-cell-depleted T cells, or PBMCs; the material itself was cDNA or gDNA.

Original data processing: Amplification of reference gene primers provided the estimated nucleated cell counts. Sequencing used immunoSEQ multiplex PCR; TCRdb keeps in-frame clones, though not all of them. V and J calls plus clone size are reproduced from that table; the DNA served to infer D and trimming. This sample has about 210,000 clones, with around 80% found just once. V shed 4 bases and J 14 bases; nucleotides not matched to a gene: 11. CDR3 length: 13 residues. Per germline, CDR1 MDHEN and CDR2 SYDVKM. This clonotype was obtained from a man aged 50 or older with active or convalescent COVID-19. Sequencing input: peripheral blood. The chain uses TRBV28 and TRBJ2-1; TRBD1 agrees at 7 bases. The CDR3 sequence is CASSSTGVGRKFF. In nucleotides, the CDR3 is TGTGCCAGCAGTTCAACAGGGGTTGGACGGAAGTTCTTC.